This TCR beta chain was sequenced during a study of blood T cell repertoires in COVID-19. Study context: In each case, the material was cDNA or gDNA derived from T cells, B-cell-depleted T cells, or PBMCs.

The V gene's germline CDR1 is KGHDR and CDR2 SFDVKD. This CDR3 region has 16 residues. Germline trimming cut 2 bases from V and 3 bases from J; bases unmatched to any gene: 9. Sequencing used immunoSEQ multiplex PCR; TCRdb keeps in-frame clones, though not all of them. This sample has hundreds of thousands of clones; approximately 89% occur once, and the top ten carry roughly 10%. In Seattle, patients joined the study during active infection and were tracked longitudinally. This sequence originates from a woman in her seventies with COVID-19, enrolled during active disease. Sample: peripheral blood. The V and J genes are TRBV24-1 and TRBJ2-7, with 7 positions matching TRBD1. CDR3 DNA: TGTGCCACCAGTGATTCAACAGGGGTCACCCTCTACGAGCAGTACTTC. This gives the protein CATSDSTGVTLYEQYF.